Reported below is one T cell receptor (beta chain). Its specificity is not known. Patients were solid-organ transplant recipients with drug-resistant or recurrent cytomegalovirus. V was trimmed by 1 base and J by 6 bases, leaving 9 bases between them. Germline V lookup: CDR1 SGHAT, CDR2 FQNNGV. This CDR3 contains 13 residues. This sample was taken from a study of T cell therapy after organ transplantation. In the study overall: T cells were expanded two to three weeks with 30 CMV class I/II epitopes. Study-wide points: In nonresponders, large pretherapy expansions changed minimally after therapy.

Libraries were prepared by immunoSEQ multiplex PCR; TCRdb keeps only in-frame clonotypes and omits some of them. The sample includes 51,000 or so clones, approximately 94% of them seen just once. The chain uses TRBV11-2 and TRBJ1-2; D remains unclear. Sequences were derived from CD8+ T cells from blood, sampled before autologous CMV-specific T cell therapy. This TCR derives from a human patient who had received a solid organ transplant and had CMV disease. CDR3 sequence (DNA): TGTGCCAGCAGCTTAGCCCTGTCGGATGGCTACACCTTC. This sequence encodes CASSLALSDGYTF. Full variable domain (rest looked up from reference TRBV11-2 and TRBJ1-2): EAGVAQSPRYKIIEKRQSVAFWCNPISGHATLYWYQQILGQGPKLLIQFQNNGVVDDSQLPKDRFSAERLKGVDSTLKIQPAKLEDSAVYLCASSLALSDGYTFGSGTRLTVV.